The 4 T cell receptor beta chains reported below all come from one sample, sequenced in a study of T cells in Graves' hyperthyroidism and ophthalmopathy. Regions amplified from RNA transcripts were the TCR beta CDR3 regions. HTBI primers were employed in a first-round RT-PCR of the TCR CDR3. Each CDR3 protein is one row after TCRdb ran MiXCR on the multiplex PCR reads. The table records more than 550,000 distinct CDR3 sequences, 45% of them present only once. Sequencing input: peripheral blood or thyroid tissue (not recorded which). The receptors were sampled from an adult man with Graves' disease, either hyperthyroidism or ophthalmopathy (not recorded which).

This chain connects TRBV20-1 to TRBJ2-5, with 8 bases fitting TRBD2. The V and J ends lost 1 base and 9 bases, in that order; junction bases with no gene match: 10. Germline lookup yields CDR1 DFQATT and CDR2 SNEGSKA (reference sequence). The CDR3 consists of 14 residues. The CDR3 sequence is CSARALAGSAAQYF. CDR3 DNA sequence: TGCAGTGCTAGAGCCCTAGCGGGTAGCGCGGCCCAGTACTTC.

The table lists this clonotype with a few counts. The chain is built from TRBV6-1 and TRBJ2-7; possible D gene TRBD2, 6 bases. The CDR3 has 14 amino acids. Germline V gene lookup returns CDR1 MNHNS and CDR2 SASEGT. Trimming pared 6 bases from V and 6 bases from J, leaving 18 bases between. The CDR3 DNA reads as TGTGCCAGCAGCCCTTCGACTAGTATCGGCGAGCAGTACTTC. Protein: CASSPSTSIGEQYF.

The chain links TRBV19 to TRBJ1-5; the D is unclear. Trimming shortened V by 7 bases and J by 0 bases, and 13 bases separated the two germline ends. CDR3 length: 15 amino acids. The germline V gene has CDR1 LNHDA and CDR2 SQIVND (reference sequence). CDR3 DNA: TGTGCCAGTAATATCGGACGGCCTAGCAATCAGCCCCAGCATTTT. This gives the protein CASNIGRPSNQPQHF. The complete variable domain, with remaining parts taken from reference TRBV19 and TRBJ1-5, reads DGGITQSPKYLFRKEGQNVTLSCEQNLNHDAMYWYRQDPGQGLRLIYYSQIVNDFQKGDIAEGYSVSREKKESFPLTVTSAQKNPTAFYLCASNIGRPSNQPQHFGDGTRLSIL.

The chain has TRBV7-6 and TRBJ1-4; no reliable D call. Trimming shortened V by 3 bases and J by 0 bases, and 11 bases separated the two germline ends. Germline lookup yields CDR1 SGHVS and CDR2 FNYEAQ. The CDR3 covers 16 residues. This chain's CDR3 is CASSFTAIATNEKLFF. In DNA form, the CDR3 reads TGTGCCAGCAGCTTTACAGCTATTGCAACTAATGAAAAACTGTTTTTT.